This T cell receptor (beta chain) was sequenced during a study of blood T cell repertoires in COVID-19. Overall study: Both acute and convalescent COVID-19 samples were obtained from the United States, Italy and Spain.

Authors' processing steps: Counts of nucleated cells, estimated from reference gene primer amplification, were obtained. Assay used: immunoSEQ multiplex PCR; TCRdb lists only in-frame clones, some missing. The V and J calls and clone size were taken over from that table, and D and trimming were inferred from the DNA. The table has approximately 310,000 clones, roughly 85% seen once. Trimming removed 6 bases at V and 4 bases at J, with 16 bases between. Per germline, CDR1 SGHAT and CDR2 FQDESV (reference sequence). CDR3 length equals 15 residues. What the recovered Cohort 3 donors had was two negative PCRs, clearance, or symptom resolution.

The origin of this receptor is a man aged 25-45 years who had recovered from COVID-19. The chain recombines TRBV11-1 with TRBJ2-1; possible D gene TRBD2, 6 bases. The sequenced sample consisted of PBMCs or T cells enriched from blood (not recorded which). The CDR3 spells CASSQAGGPYNEQFF. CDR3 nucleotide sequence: TGTGCCAGCAGTCAAGCCGGGGGACCGTACAATGAGCAGTTCTTC. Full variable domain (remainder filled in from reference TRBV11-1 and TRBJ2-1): EAEVAQSPRYKITEKSQAVAFWCDPISGHATLYWYRQILGQGPELLVQFQDESVVDDSQLPKDRFSAERLKGVDSTLKIQPAELGDSAMYLCASSQAGGPYNEQFFGPGTRLTVL.